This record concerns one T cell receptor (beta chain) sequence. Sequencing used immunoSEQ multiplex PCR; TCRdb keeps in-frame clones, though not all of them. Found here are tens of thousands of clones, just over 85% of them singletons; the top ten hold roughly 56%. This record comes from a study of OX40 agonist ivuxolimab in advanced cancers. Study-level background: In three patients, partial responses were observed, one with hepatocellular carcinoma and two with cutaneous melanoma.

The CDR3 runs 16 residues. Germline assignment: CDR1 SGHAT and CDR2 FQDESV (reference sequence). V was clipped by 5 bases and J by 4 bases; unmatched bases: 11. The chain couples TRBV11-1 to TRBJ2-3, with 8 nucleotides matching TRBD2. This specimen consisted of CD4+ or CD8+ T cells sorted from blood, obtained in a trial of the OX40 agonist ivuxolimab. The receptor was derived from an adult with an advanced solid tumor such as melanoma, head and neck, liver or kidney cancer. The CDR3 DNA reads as TGTGCCAGCAGCCCCCGGACTAGCTCCGCACCAGATACGCAGTATTTT. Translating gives CASSPRTSSAPDTQYF.